These T cell receptor beta chains were read from a single sample in a study of T cell responses to AZD1222 COVID-19 vaccine. Repertoires were generated with immunoSEQ multiplex PCR, while TCRdb's copy carries only in-frame clones and drops some. The table lists more than 95,000 clones, roughly 89% of them singletons. The starting material was peripheral blood, obtained on day 0 of AZD1222 vaccination. Source of these receptors: an adult in good health. The CDR3 runs from the conserved cysteine through the conserved F or W. Fields, in order: CDR3 DNA, CDR3 protein, V gene, J gene, clone size, D gene. The D gene is left open where the match is weak. Size tells how often a clone was seen (once, few, many) or the class of an expanded clone, and some rows leave it out.

CDR3 DNA: TGTGCCGCCGGGGCCGACAGCAAATACTTC
CDR3 protein: CAAGADSKYF
V gene: TRBV30
J gene: TRBJ2-7
clone size: .
D gene: .

CDR3 DNA: TGTGCCAGCAGCTTAAATATGGCGGCAGATACGCAGTATTTT
CDR3 protein: CASSLNMAADTQYF
V gene: TRBV7-6
J gene: TRBJ2-3
clone size: .
D gene: .

CDR3 DNA: TGTGCCAGCAGCACTGGGGTCAGGGAATGGACAGCTTTCTTT
CDR3 protein: CASSTGVREWTAFF
V gene: TRBV7-9
J gene: TRBJ1-1
clone size: .
D gene: .

CDR3 DNA: TGTGCCAGCAGCCAGCGTAATACCGTTGCCTACGAGCAGTACTTC
CDR3 protein: CASSQRNTVAYEQYF
V gene: TRBV5-6
J gene: TRBJ2-7
clone size: .
D gene: .

CDR3 DNA: TGTGCCAGCAGCCACATTCCAGGGGGCGACGAGCAGTACTTC
CDR3 protein: CASSHIPGGDEQYF
V gene: TRBV7-9
J gene: TRBJ2-7
clone size: .
D gene: TRBD1

CDR3 DNA: TGTGCCAGCAGAAAGGACACTGAGCAGTTCTTC
CDR3 protein: CASRKDTEQFF
V gene: TRBV2
J gene: TRBJ2-1
clone size: .
D gene: .

CDR3 DNA: TGCGCCAGCAGCCAAGGGAGAGGGGGCGGGTACTATGGCTACACCTTC
CDR3 protein: CASSQGRGGGYYGYTF
V gene: TRBV4-1
J gene: TRBJ1-2
clone size: .
D gene: TRBD1

CDR3 DNA: TGCGCCAGTACCCTTGGGGGAAATTCACCCCTCCACTTT
CDR3 protein: CASTLGGNSPLHF
V gene: TRBV5-1
J gene: TRBJ1-6
clone size: .
D gene: .

CDR3 DNA: TGTGCCAGCAGTTTGCGGACAGGGTTCTCTGGAAACACCATATATTTT
CDR3 protein: CASSLRTGFSGNTIYF
V gene: TRBV28
J gene: TRBJ1-3
clone size: .
D gene: TRBD1

CDR3 DNA: TGTGCCAGCAGCTCGGACTACCGAGGCAGTGAGCAGTTCTTC
CDR3 protein: CASSSDYRGSEQFF
V gene: TRBV5-4
J gene: TRBJ2-1
clone size: .
D gene: .

CDR3 DNA: TGTGCCATCAGTGGTGGACTAGGGGGGCGGGGTGAGCAGTTCTTC
CDR3 protein: CAISGGLGGRGEQFF
V gene: TRBV10-3
J gene: TRBJ2-1
clone size: .
D gene: .

CDR3 DNA: TGTGCCAGCAGCTTAGAGGGATTTGGAAACACCATATATTTT
CDR3 protein: CASSLEGFGNTIYF
V gene: TRBV7-9
J gene: TRBJ1-3
clone size: .
D gene: .

CDR3 DNA: TGTGCCAGCAGCTTGCGGGGGCCTAGTACCAAAAACATTCAGTACTTC
CDR3 protein: CASSLRGPSTKNIQYF
V gene: TRBV7-8
J gene: TRBJ2-4
clone size: .
D gene: .

CDR3 DNA: TGTGCCAGCTCACCATGGTCAGACACAGATACGCAGTATTTT
CDR3 protein: CASSPWSDTDTQYF
V gene: TRBV18
J gene: TRBJ2-3
clone size: .
D gene: .

CDR3 DNA: TGTGCCAGCTCACCACAGATTGGCAATCAGCCCCAGCATTTT
CDR3 protein: CASSPQIGNQPQHF
V gene: TRBV18
J gene: TRBJ1-5
clone size: .
D gene: .

CDR3 DNA: TGCAGCGTCCCCCGGGGGGATACGCAGTATTTT
CDR3 protein: CSVPRGDTQYF
V gene: TRBV29-1
J gene: TRBJ2-3
clone size: .
D gene: .

CDR3 DNA: TGCGCCAGCAGCCAAGATGAAAGGGGCCCCCAGCATTTT
CDR3 protein: CASSQDERGPQHF
V gene: TRBV4-3
J gene: TRBJ1-5
clone size: .
D gene: .

CDR3 DNA: TGTGCCACCAGTGGGGGTGGGACTAGCGGAGATACGCAGTATTTT
CDR3 protein: CATSGGGTSGDTQYF
V gene: TRBV24-1
J gene: TRBJ2-3
clone size: .
D gene: TRBD2

CDR3 DNA: TGTGCCAGTAGTCGACAGGTTTACAATGAGCAGTTCTTC
CDR3 protein: CASSRQVYNEQFF
V gene: TRBV19
J gene: TRBJ2-1
clone size: .
D gene: .

CDR3 DNA: TGTGCCAGCAGCGGTAGCGGGGACACCTACGAGCAGTACTTC
CDR3 protein: CASSGSGDTYEQYF
V gene: TRBV9
J gene: TRBJ2-7
clone size: .
D gene: TRBD2

CDR3 DNA: TGTGCCAGTAGTAGTAACCGGGTGGGCAATGAGCAGTTCTTC
CDR3 protein: CASSSNRVGNEQFF
V gene: TRBV19
J gene: TRBJ2-1
clone size: .
D gene: .

CDR3 DNA: TGTGCCAGCAGTTACTCTCGGGACAGAGGCCTATATAGCAATCAGCCCCAGCATTTT
CDR3 protein: CASSYSRDRGLYSNQPQHF
V gene: TRBV6-2/TRBV6-3
J gene: TRBJ1-5
clone size: .
D gene: TRBD1

CDR3 DNA: TGTGCCTGGAGTGGACAGCCCTACGAGCAGTACTTC
CDR3 protein: CAWSGQPYEQYF
V gene: TRBV30
J gene: TRBJ2-7
clone size: .
D gene: .

CDR3 DNA: TGTGCCAGCAGCTTAATGGGACTAGCGGGAGGTAATGAGCAGTTCTTC
CDR3 protein: CASSLMGLAGGNEQFF
V gene: TRBV7-2
J gene: TRBJ2-1
clone size: .
D gene: TRBD2

CDR3 DNA: TGTGCCAGCAGCGTCCGGGGACAGGGGAACGGGAGAAATGAGCAGTTCTTC
CDR3 protein: CASSVRGQGNGRNEQFF
V gene: TRBV9
J gene: TRBJ2-1
clone size: .
D gene: TRBD1

CDR3 DNA: TGTGCCAGCAGGCCAAGACAGGGGATCAGCTATGGCTACACCTTC
CDR3 protein: CASRPRQGISYGYTF
V gene: TRBV28
J gene: TRBJ1-2
clone size: .
D gene: TRBD1

CDR3 DNA: TGCGCCAGCAGCTTGGCGGGCGCAGGCTATGGCTACACCTTC
CDR3 protein: CASSLAGAGYGYTF
V gene: TRBV5-1
J gene: TRBJ1-2
clone size: .
D gene: .

CDR3 DNA: TGTGCCAGCAGCTTGGGGTCAGGGGCCTCCTACGAGCAGTACTTC
CDR3 protein: CASSLGSGASYEQYF
V gene: TRBV5-6
J gene: TRBJ2-7
clone size: once
D gene: .

CDR3 DNA: TGTGCCAGCAGAGGATCTCTAGCGGGAAGCGAGCAGTACTTC
CDR3 protein: CASRGSLAGSEQYF
V gene: TRBV7-2
J gene: TRBJ2-7
clone size: .
D gene: TRBD2

CDR3 DNA: TGTGCCAGCAGCTGGACCCACGAATATGGCTACACCTTC
CDR3 protein: CASSWTHEYGYTF
V gene: TRBV5-8
J gene: TRBJ1-2
clone size: once
D gene: .

CDR3 DNA: TGTGCCAGCAGCGAAGACAGCGCAACTAATGAAAAACTGTTTTTT
CDR3 protein: CASSEDSATNEKLFF
V gene: TRBV6-1
J gene: TRBJ1-4
clone size: .
D gene: .

CDR3 DNA: TGCGCCAGCAGCTCGAGCCCCAGGGAAACGCAGTATTTT
CDR3 protein: CASSSSPRETQYF
V gene: TRBV5-1
J gene: TRBJ2-3
clone size: .
D gene: .

CDR3 DNA: TGTGCCAGCAGCCATCTAGGACAGGGCCTTGAGCAGTACTTC
CDR3 protein: CASSHLGQGLEQYF
V gene: TRBV14
J gene: TRBJ2-7
clone size: .
D gene: TRBD1

CDR3 DNA: TGTGCCAGCAGCTTGGACATGAACTATGGCTACACCTTC
CDR3 protein: CASSLDMNYGYTF
V gene: TRBV7-8
J gene: TRBJ1-2
clone size: once
D gene: .

CDR3 DNA: TGTGCCAGTAGTCTGACAGTTTATTCGGGTGAAGCTTTCTTT
CDR3 protein: CASSLTVYSGEAFF
V gene: TRBV19
J gene: TRBJ1-1
clone size: .
D gene: .

CDR3 DNA: TGTGCCAGCAGTGTACTAGCGGTCACAGATACGCAGTATTTT
CDR3 protein: CASSVLAVTDTQYF
V gene: TRBV2
J gene: TRBJ2-3
clone size: .
D gene: TRBD2

CDR3 DNA: TGTGCCAGCAGTTACTCGTGGGACGGTTCGAACACTGAAGCTTTCTTT
CDR3 protein: CASSYSWDGSNTEAFF
V gene: TRBV6-5
J gene: TRBJ1-1
clone size: .
D gene: .

CDR3 DNA: TGTGCCAGCAGCGCGAAGCCCGGGGGGCCCTATGGCTACACCTTC
CDR3 protein: CASSAKPGGPYGYTF
V gene: TRBV5-6
J gene: TRBJ1-2
clone size: once
D gene: .

CDR3 DNA: TGTGCCAGTAGTCTCGGACAGGGCCAAGGGGGCTACACCTTC
CDR3 protein: CASSLGQGQGGYTF
V gene: TRBV19
J gene: TRBJ1-2
clone size: .
D gene: TRBD1

CDR3 DNA: TGTGCCAGTAGTAATAGATGGGAGCCTGGCGGAGGGGGATACGAGCAGTACTTC
CDR3 protein: CASSNRWEPGGGGYEQYF
V gene: TRBV19
J gene: TRBJ2-7
clone size: .
D gene: .

CDR3 DNA: TGTGCCAGCAGCCAAGCCAGGAACTATGGCTACACCTTC
CDR3 protein: CASSQARNYGYTF
V gene: TRBV14
J gene: TRBJ1-2
clone size: .
D gene: .

CDR3 DNA: TGTGCCAGCAGCCCCCGACAGAGCTCCTATAATTCACCCCTCCACTTT
CDR3 protein: CASSPRQSSYNSPLHF
V gene: TRBV13
J gene: TRBJ1-6
clone size: .
D gene: .

CDR3 DNA: TGTGCCAGTAGTATGGGACTAGCGGGAGCGGATGAGCAGTTCTTC
CDR3 protein: CASSMGLAGADEQFF
V gene: TRBV19
J gene: TRBJ2-1
clone size: .
D gene: TRBD2

CDR3 DNA: TGTGCCAGCAGCTTAACCGGGACCTCTTTCCGGGAGCTGTTTTTT
CDR3 protein: CASSLTGTSFRELFF
V gene: TRBV7-9
J gene: TRBJ2-2
clone size: .
D gene: .

CDR3 DNA: TGTGCCAGCAGCTCGGGACCCGACCATCGAGGCGAGCAGTACTTC
CDR3 protein: CASSSGPDHRGEQYF
V gene: TRBV7-9
J gene: TRBJ2-7
clone size: .
D gene: .

CDR3 DNA: TGTGCCAGCAGTTTTGGGGAGCTGTTTTTT
CDR3 protein: CASSFGELFF
V gene: TRBV28
J gene: TRBJ2-2
clone size: .
D gene: .

CDR3 DNA: TGCGCCAGCAGCTTGGAAGCGACCTACGAGCAGTACTTC
CDR3 protein: CASSLEATYEQYF
V gene: TRBV5-1
J gene: TRBJ2-7
clone size: .
D gene: .

CDR3 DNA: TGTGCCAGCAGCCCCCAGGGGGGGGAATCCGAGCAGTACTTC
CDR3 protein: CASSPQGGESEQYF
V gene: TRBV4-2
J gene: TRBJ2-7
clone size: .
D gene: .

CDR3 DNA: TGTGCCAGCAGCTTAGGTTTGGGGGGGGATCAGCCCCAGCATTTT
CDR3 protein: CASSLGLGGDQPQHF
V gene: TRBV7-2
J gene: TRBJ1-5
clone size: few
D gene: .